This paragraph covers one T cell receptor beta chain sequence. Via MiXCR, TCRdb re-called the 5' RACE reads, giving one row per CDR3 protein. This table has under 350,000 distinct CDR3 sequences, 15% to 20% appearing once. The data are from a study of T-cell memory formation after mild COVID-19. The CDR3 runs 13 residues. V was trimmed by 6 bases and J by 6 bases, leaving 14 bases between them. The chain couples TRBV12-3 or TRBV12-4 to TRBJ1-2, with D unclear. This TCR was recovered from a young man who had mild COVID-19 (a few samples of this study predate the infection). Cell type and time point are not known. Material: PBMCs or a T cell subset sorted from them (not recorded which). The CDR3 reads CASSPSPADGYTF. In DNA form, the CDR3 reads TGTGCCAGCAGCCCTAGTCCTGCTGATGGCTACACCTTC.